The table lists the clone carrying this TCR beta chain with a few counts. The data are from a study of radiation and T cells in renal cell carcinoma. CDR3 length equals 13 residues. V lost 0 bases, J lost 8 bases, and 11 bases lay in between. The germline CDR1 and CDR2 sequences are SGHDT and YYEEEE. Clones were sequenced by immunoSEQ multiplex PCR, and TCRdb holds only the in-frame ones, with some missing. The sample has fewer than 10,000 clones, around 60% seen once; the top ten hold approximately 40%. Treatment noted: treatment-naive control, cytoreductive nephrectomy. The patient's renal cell carcinoma had clear cell pathology.

The rearrangement links TRBV5-6 to TRBJ1-1; maybe TRBD1 (5 bases). Source: tumor tissue, taken from a patient whose treatment was nephrectomy without radiotherapy. This clonotype was obtained from a woman in her 70s with renal cell carcinoma. Here the CDR3 reads CASSLEWGREAFF. Here the CDR3 DNA reads TGTGCCAGCAGCTTGGAATGGGGGAGGGAAGCTTTCTTT.